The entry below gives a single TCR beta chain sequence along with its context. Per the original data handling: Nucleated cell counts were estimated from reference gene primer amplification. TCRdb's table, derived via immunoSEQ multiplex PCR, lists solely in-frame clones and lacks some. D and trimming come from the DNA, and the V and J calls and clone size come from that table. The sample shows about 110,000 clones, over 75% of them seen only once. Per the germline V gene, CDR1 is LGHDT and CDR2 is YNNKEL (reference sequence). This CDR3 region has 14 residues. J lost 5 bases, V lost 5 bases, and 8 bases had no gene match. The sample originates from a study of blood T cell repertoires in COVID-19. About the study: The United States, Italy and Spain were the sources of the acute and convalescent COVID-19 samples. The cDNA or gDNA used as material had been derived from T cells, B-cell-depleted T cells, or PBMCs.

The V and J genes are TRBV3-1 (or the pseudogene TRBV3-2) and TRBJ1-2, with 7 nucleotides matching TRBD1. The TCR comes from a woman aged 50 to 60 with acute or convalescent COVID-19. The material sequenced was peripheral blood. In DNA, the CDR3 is TGTGCCAGCAGCACTTCGACAGGGCCGTATGGCTACACCTTC. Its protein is CASSTSTGPYGYTF.